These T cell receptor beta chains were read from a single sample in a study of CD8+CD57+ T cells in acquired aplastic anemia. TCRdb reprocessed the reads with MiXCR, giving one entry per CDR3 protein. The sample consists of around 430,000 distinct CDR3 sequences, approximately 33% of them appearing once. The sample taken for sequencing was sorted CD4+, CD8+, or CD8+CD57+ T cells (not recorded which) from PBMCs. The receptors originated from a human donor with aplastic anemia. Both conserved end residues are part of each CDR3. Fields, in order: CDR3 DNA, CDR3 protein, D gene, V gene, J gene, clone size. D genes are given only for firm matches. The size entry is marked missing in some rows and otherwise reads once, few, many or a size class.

CDR3nt: TGTGCCAGCAGCCAACTTGTGGGCTACGAGCAGTACTTC; CDR3aa: CASSQLVGYEQYF; d_gene: NA; v_gene: TRBV14; j_gene: TRBJ2-7; abundance: few
CDR3nt: TGTGCCAGCTCACCAGTTGAAGAGACTCAGTACTTC; CDR3aa: CASSPVEETQYF; d_gene: NA; v_gene: TRBV18; j_gene: TRBJ2-5; abundance: few
CDR3nt: TGTGCCAGCAGCCTCAGCTCGACTAATGGAAAACTGTTTTTT; CDR3aa: CASSLSSTNGKLFF; d_gene: NA; v_gene: TRBV7-9; j_gene: TRBJ1-4; abundance: NA
CDR3nt: TGTGCCAGTAGTACTGACAGGGGGGTGGATACGCAGTATTTT; CDR3aa: CASSTDRGVDTQYF; d_gene: TRBD1; v_gene: TRBV19; j_gene: TRBJ2-3; abundance: NA
CDR3nt: TGCGCCAGCAGCTTGCAGTCGAACACTGAAGCTTTCTTT; CDR3aa: CASSLQSNTEAFF; d_gene: NA; v_gene: TRBV5-1; j_gene: TRBJ1-1; abundance: few
CDR3nt: TGTGCCAGCAGCACCTACCAGAACACTGAAGCTTTCTTT; CDR3aa: CASSTYQNTEAFF; d_gene: NA; v_gene: TRBV5-5; j_gene: TRBJ1-1; abundance: NA
CDR3nt: TGTGCCAGCAGCTTGATGGTGGCCGGGGGGGACTATGGCTACACCTTC; CDR3aa: CASSLMVAGGDYGYTF; d_gene: NA; v_gene: TRBV7-8; j_gene: TRBJ1-2; abundance: many
CDR3nt: TGCAGCGTTGCACTGGCGGGGGGGCAGAATGAGCAGTTCTTC; CDR3aa: CSVALAGGQNEQFF; d_gene: TRBD2; v_gene: TRBV29-1; j_gene: TRBJ2-1; abundance: many
CDR3nt: TGCAGCGTTGGGGTAATATTAGGCACTGAAGCTTTCTTT; CDR3aa: CSVGVILGTEAFF; d_gene: NA; v_gene: TRBV29-1; j_gene: TRBJ1-1; abundance: many
CDR3nt: TGTGCCAGCAGTCCCTTCCTGGGACAGGGTGTGACAGATACGCAGTATTTT; CDR3aa: CASSPFLGQGVTDTQYF; d_gene: TRBD1; v_gene: TRBV10-3; j_gene: TRBJ2-3; abundance: NA
CDR3nt: TGTGCCACCAGTGATGCCGGGACCCAACAGTTCTTC; CDR3aa: CATSDAGTQQFF; d_gene: NA; v_gene: TRBV24-1; j_gene: TRBJ2-1; abundance: many
CDR3nt: TGTGCCACCAGTGATTCAGGACCTCTAACCTACAATGAGCAGTTCTTC; CDR3aa: CATSDSGPLTYNEQFF; d_gene: NA; v_gene: TRBV24-1; j_gene: TRBJ2-1; abundance: many
CDR3nt: TGCAGCGTTGCAGGCATCAACAGGGGCTACAATGAGCAGTACTTC; CDR3aa: CSVAGINRGYNEQYF; d_gene: TRBD1; v_gene: TRBV29-1; j_gene: TRBJ2-7; abundance: NA